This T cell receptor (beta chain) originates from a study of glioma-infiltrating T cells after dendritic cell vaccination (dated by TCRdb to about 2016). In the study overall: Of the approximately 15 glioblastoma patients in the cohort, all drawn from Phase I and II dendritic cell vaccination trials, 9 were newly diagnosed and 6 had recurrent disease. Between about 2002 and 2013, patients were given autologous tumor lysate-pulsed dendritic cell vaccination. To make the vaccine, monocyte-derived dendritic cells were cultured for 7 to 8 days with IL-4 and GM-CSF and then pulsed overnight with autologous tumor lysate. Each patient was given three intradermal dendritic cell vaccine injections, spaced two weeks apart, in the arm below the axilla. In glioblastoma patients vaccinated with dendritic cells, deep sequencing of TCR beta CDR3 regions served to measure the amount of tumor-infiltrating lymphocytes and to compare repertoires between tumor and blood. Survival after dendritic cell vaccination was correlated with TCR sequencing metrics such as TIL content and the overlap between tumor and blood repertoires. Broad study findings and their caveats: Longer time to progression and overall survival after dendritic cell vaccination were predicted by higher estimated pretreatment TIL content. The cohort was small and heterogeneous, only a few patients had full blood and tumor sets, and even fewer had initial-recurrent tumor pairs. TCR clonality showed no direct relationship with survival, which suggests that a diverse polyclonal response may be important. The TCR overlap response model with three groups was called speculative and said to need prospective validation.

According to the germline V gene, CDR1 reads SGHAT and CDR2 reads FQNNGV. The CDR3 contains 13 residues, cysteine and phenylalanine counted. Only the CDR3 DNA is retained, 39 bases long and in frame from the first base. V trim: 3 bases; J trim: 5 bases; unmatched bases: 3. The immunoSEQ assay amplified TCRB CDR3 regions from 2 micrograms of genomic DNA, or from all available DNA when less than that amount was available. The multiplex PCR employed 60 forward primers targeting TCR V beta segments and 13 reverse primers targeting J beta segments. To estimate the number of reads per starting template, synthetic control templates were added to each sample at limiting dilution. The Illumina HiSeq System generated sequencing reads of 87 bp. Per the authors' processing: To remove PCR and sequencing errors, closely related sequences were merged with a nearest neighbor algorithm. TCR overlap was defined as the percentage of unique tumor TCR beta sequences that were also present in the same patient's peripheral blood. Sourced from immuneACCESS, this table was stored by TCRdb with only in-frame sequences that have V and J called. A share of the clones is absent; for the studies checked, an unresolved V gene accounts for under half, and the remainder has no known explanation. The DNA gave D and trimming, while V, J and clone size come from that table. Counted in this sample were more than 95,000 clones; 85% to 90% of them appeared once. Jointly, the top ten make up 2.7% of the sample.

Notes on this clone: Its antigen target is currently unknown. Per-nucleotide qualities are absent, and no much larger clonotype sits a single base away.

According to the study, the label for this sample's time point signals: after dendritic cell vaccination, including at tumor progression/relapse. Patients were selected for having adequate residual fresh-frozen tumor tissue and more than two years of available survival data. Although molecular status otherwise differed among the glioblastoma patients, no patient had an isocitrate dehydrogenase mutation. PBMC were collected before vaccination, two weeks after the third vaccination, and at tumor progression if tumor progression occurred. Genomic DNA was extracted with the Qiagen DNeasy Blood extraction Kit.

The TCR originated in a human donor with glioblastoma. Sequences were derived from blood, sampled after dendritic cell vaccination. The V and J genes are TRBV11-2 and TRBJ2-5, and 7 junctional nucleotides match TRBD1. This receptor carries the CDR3 CASSFDRAETQYF. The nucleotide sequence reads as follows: TGTGCCAGCAGCTTTGACAGGGCGGAGACCCAGTACTTC.